Listed here is a single TCR beta chain. Its antigen is undetermined. This specimen belongs to a study of PD-1 blockade in classical Hodgkin lymphoma. Study observations and caveats: Causes of the repertoire differences remain undefined, possibly disease activity or prior therapy. Newly diagnosed patients reportedly had lower baseline TCR diversity than healthy donors.

Produced via immunoSEQ multiplex PCR; TCRdb's table is partial and in-frame only. The table shows tens of thousands of clones, with roughly 93% occurring only once. Specified time point: newly diagnosed, previously untreated cHL patient sample. Comparator PBMCs were from newly diagnosed, untreated classical Hodgkin lymphoma. With V trimmed by 1 base and J by 1 base, 8 bases remained unmatched. The CDR3 is 18 residues long. CDR1 SGHAT and CDR2 FQNNGV come from the germline V gene. The sample comprised peripheral blood mononuclear cells (PBMCs). The V and J genes are TRBV11-2 and TRBJ2-2; 8 bases match TRBD2. This TCR was sampled from a human donor with classical Hodgkin lymphoma. This CDR3 reads CASSLGPRLAGNTGELFF. The CDR3 DNA reads TGTGCCAGCAGCTTAGGCCCGAGGCTAGCGGGGAACACCGGGGAGCTGTTTTTT.